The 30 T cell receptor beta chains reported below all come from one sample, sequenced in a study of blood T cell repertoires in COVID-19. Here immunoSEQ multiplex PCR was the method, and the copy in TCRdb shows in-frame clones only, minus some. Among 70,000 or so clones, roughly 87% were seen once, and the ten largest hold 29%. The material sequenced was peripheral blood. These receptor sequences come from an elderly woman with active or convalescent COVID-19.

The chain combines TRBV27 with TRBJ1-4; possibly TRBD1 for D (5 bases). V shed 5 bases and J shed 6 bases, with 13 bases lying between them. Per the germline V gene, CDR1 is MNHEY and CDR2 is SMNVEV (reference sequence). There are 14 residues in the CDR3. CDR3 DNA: TGTGCCAGCAGTCCTTTTTTCAGGGATGAAAAACTGTTTTTT. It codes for CASSPFFRDEKLFF. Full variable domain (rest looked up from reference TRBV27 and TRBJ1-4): EAQVTQNPRYLITVTGKKLTVTCSQNMNHEYMSWYRQDPGLGLRQIYYSMNVEVTDKGDVPEGYKVSRKEKRNFPLILESPSPNQTSLYFCASSPFFRDEKLFFGSGTQLSVL.

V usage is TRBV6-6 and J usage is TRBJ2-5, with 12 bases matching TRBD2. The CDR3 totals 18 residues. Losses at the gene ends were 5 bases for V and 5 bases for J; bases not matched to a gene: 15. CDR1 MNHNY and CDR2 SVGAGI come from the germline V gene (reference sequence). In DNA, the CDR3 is TGTGCCAGCAGTCAACGCCTGCTAGCGGGGGGGCTAACGGAGACCCAGTACTTC. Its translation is CASSQRLLAGGLTETQYF.

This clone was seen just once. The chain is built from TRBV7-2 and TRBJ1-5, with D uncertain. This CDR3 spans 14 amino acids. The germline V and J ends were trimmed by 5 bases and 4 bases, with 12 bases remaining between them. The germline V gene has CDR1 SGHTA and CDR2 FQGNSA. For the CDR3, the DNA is TGTGCCAGCAGCCACAACTGGGAGAATCAGCCCCAGCATTTT. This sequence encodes CASSHNWENQPQHF. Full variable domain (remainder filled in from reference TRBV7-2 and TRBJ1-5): GAGVSQSPSNKVTEKGKDVELRCDPISGHTALYWYRQSLGQGLEFLIYFQGNSAPDKSGLPSDRFSAERTGGSVSTLTIQRTQQEDSAVYLCASSHNWENQPQHFGDGTRLSIL.

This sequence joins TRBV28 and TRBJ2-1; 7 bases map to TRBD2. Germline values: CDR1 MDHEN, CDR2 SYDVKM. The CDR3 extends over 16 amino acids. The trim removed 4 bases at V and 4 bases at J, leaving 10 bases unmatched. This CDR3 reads CASSSPLAEKYNEQFF. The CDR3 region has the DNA TGTGCCAGCAGTTCCCCTCTAGCGGAGAAATACAATGAGCAGTTCTTC.

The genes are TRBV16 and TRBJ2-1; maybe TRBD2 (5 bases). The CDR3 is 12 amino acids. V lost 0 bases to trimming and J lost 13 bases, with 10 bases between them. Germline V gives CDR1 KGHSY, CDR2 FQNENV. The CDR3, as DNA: TGTGCCAGCAGCCAATCAGTTCGGGAACAGTTCTTC. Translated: CASSQSVREQFF.

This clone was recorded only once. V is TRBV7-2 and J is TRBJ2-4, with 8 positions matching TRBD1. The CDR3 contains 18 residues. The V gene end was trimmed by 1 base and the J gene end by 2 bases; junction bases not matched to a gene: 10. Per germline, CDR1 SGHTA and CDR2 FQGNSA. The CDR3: CASSLVSGGFVSKNIQYF. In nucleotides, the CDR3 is TGTGCCAGCAGCTTAGTGTCAGGGGGCTTTGTGTCCAAAAACATTCAGTACTTC.

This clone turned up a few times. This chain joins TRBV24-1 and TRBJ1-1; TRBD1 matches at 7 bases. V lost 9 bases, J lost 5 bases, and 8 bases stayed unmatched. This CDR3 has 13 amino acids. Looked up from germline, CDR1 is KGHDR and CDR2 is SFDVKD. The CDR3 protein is CATEAQGNTEAFF. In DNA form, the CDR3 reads TGTGCCACCGAAGCACAGGGGAATACTGAAGCTTTCTTT.

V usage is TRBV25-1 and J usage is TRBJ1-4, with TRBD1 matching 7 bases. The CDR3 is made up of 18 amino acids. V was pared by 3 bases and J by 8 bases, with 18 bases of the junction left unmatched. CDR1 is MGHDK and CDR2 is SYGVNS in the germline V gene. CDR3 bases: TGTGCCAGCAGTGATCCCCGGCAGGGGGTAAGCGTGGGCGAAAAACTGTTTTTT. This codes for CASSDPRQGVSVGEKLFF.

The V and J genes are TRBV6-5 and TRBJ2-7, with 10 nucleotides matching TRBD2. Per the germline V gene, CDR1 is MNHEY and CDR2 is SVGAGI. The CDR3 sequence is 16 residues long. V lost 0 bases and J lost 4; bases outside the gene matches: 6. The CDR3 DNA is TGTGCCAGCAGTTACTCTCAGAGTAGCGGGGGGTACGAGCAGTACTTC. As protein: CASSYSQSSGGYEQYF.

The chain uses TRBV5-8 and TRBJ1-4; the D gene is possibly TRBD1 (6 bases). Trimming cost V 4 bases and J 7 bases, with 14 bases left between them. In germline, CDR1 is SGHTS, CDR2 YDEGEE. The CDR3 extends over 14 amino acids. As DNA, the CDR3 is TGTGCCAGCAGCCGACAGGTTAGGAGTGAAAAACTGTTTTTT. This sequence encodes CASSRQVRSEKLFF. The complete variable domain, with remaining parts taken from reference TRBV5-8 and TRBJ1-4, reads EAGVTQSPTHLIKTRGQQATLRCSPISGHTSVYWYQQALGLGLQFLLWYDEGEERNRGNFPPRFSGRQFPNYSSELNVNALELEDSALYLCASSRQVRSEKLFFGSGTQLSVL.

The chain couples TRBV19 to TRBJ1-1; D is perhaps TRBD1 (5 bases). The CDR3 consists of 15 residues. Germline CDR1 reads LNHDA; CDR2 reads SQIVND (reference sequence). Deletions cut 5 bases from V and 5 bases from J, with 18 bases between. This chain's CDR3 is CASSAVGTGVTEAFF. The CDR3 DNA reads TGTGCCAGTAGTGCCGTCGGGACGGGGGTGACTGAAGCTTTCTTT. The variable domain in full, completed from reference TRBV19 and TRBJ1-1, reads DGGITQSPKYLFRKEGQNVTLSCEQNLNHDAMYWYRQDPGQGLRLIYYSQIVNDFQKGDIAEGYSVSREKKESFPLTVTSAQKNPTAFYLCASSAVGTGVTEAFFGQGTRLTVV.

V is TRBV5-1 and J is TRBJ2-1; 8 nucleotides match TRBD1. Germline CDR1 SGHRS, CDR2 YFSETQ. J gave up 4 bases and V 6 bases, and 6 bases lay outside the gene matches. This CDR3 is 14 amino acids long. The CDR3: CASIRGQGYNEQFF. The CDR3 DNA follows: TGCGCCAGCATTCGTGGACAGGGTTACAATGAGCAGTTCTTC.

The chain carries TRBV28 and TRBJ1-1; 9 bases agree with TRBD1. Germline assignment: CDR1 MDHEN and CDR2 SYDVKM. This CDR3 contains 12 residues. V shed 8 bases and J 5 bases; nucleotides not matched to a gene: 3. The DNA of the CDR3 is TGTGCCAGCCAGACAGGGGGAACTGAAGCTTTCTTT. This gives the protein CASQTGGTEAFF.

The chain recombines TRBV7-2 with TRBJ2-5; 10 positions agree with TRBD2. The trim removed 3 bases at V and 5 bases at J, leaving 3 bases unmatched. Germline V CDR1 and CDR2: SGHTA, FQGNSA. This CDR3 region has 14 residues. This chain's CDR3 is CASSFSGGAETQYF. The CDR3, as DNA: TGTGCCAGCAGCTTCAGCGGGGGGGCGGAGACCCAGTACTTC.

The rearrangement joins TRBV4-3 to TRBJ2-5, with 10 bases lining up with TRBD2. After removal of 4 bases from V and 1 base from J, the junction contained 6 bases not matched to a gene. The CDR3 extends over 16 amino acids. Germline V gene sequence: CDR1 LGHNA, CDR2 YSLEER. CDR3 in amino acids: CASSLGSGGAQETQYF. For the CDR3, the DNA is TGCGCCAGCAGCCTAGGGAGCGGGGGGGCCCAAGAGACCCAGTACTTC.

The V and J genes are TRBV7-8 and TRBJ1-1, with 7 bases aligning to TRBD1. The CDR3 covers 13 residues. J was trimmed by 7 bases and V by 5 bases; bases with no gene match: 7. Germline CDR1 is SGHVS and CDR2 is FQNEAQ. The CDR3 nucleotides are TGTGCCAGCAGCACCACAGGGGTGGGTGAAGCTTTCTTT. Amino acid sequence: CASSTTGVGEAFF.

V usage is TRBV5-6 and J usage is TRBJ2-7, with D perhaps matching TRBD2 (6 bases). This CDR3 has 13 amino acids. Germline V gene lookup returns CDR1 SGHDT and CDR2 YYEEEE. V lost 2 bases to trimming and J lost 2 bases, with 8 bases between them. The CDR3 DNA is TGTGCCAGCAGCTTTTGGGGGGCCTACGAGCAGTACTTC. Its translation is CASSFWGAYEQYF.

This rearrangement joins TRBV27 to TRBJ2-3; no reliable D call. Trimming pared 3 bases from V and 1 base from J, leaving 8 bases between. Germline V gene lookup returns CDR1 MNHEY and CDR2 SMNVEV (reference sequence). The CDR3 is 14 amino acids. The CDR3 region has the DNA TGTGCCAGCAGTTTGGCGGTGGGCACAGATACGCAGTATTTT. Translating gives CASSLAVGTDTQYF.

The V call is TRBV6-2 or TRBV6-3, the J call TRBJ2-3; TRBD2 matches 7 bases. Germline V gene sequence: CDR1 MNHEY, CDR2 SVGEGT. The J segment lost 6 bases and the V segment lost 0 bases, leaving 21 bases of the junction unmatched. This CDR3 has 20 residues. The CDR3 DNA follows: TGTGCCAGCAGTTACTCGTCGGGGATAGCGGGCAACCCGAACCCGGATACGCAGTATTTT. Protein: CASSYSSGIAGNPNPDTQYF.

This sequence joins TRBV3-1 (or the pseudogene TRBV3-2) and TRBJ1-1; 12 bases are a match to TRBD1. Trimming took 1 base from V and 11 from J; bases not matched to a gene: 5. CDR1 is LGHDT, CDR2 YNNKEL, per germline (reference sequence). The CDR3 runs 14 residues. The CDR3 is CASSQGGTGGLAFF. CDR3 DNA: TGTGCCAGCAGCCAAGGCGGGACAGGGGGCTTGGCTTTCTTT.

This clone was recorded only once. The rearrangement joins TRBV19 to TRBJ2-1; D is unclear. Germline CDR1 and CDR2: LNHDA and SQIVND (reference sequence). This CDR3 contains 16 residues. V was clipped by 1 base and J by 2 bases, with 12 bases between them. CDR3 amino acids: CASSIGGNTPYNEQFF. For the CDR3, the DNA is TGTGCCAGTAGTATAGGAGGAAATACTCCCTACAATGAGCAGTTCTTC.

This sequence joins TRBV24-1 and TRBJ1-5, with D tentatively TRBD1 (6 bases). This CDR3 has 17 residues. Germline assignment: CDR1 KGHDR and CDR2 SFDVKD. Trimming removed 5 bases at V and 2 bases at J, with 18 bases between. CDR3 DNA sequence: TGTGCCACCAGTGCATCACAGGGAACGCTGGGCAATCAGCCCCAGCATTTT. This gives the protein CATSASQGTLGNQPQHF.

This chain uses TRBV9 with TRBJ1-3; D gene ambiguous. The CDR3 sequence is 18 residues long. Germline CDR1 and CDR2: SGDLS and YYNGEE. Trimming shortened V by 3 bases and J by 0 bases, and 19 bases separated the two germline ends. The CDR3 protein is CASSDAHRAESSGNTIYF. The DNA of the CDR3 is TGTGCCAGCAGCGATGCACACAGAGCCGAGTCCTCTGGAAACACCATATATTTT.

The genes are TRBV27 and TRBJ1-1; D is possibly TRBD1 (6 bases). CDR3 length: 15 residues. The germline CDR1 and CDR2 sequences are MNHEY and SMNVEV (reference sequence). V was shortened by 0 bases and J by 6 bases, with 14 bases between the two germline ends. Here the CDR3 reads CASSLSRGAGAEAFF. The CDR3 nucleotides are TGTGCCAGCAGTTTATCCAGGGGTGCTGGAGCTGAAGCTTTCTTT.

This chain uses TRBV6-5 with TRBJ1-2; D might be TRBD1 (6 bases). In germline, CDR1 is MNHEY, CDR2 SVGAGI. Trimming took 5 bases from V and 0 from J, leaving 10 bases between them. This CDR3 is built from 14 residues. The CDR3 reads CASSRGRANYGYTF. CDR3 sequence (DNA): TGTGCCAGCAGTAGGGGGAGAGCTAACTATGGCTACACCTTC.

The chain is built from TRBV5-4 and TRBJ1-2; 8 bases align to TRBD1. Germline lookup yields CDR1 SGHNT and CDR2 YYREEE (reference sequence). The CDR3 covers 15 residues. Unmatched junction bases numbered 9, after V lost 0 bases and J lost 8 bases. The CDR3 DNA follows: TGTGCCAGCAGCTTGGCCAACAGGGGGGATTCCGGCTACACCTTC. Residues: CASSLANRGDSGYTF.

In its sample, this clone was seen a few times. The CDR3 DNA sequence: TGTGCCAGCTCACCGGGAGGGGCTGGGGCCAACGTCCTGACTTTC. Translated: CASSPGGAGANVLTF. The chain carries TRBV18 and TRBJ2-6; 7 nucleotides line up with TRBD2. Trimming removed 3 bases from V and 2 bases from J; junction bases left unmatched: 1. CDR1 and CDR2 from the germline V gene are KGHSH and LQKENI. The CDR3 is 15 amino acids.

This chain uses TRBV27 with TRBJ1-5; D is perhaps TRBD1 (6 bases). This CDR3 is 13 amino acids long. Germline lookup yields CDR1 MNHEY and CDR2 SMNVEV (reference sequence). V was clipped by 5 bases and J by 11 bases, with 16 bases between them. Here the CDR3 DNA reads TGTGCCAGCAGTGGACGGGGGGCGTATGCCCAGCATTTT. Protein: CASSGRGAYAQHF.

The chain's CDR3 is CASSPGVLLSYEQYF. In DNA form, the CDR3 reads TGCGCCAGCAGCCCCGGGGTTCTACTCTCCTACGAGCAGTACTTC. This sequence joins TRBV5-1 and TRBJ2-7, with a tentative D call TRBD2 (5 bases). The CDR3 contains 15 residues. Trimming took off 4 bases at V and 0 bases at J, with 14 bases between the two ends. Germline values: CDR1 SGHRS, CDR2 YFSETQ.

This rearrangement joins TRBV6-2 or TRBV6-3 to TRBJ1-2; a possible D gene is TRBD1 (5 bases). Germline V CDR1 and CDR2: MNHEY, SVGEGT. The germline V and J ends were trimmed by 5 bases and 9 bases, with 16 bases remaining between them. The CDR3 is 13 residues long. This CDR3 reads CASSIRTLRSYTF. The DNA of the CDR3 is TGTGCCAGCAGTATCCGGACACTTAGGAGCTACACCTTC.